These 7 T cell receptor beta chains came from one sample sequenced in a study of blood T cell repertoires in COVID-19. Data came from immunoSEQ multiplex PCR; TCRdb stores just in-frame clones and leaves some out. The table has fewer than 85,000 clones, 70% to 85% seen once. Material: peripheral blood. These TCRs come from a woman between 55 and 75 years old with acute or convalescent COVID-19.

The CDR3 DNA is TGCGCCAGCAGCCAGGGGGGTGAGCAGTTCTTC. It specifies CASSQGGEQFF. V is TRBV10-2 and J is TRBJ2-1, with D maybe TRBD1 (7 bases). Germline V gene data show CDR1 as WSHSY and CDR2 as SAAADI. The CDR3 has 11 amino acids. Trimming stripped 6 bases from V and 9 bases from J, with 9 bases between.

The chain employs TRBV6-5 and TRBJ2-5; 7 bases line up with TRBD1. V lost 0 bases, J lost 3 bases, and 4 bases stayed unmatched. Per the germline V gene, CDR1 is MNHEY and CDR2 is SVGAGI. This CDR3 region has 15 residues. CDR3 bases: TGTGCCAGCAGTTACTCGGGGACAGCTGAAGAGACCCAGTACTTC. Residues: CASSYSGTAEETQYF.

This clone showed up just a few times. The chain joins TRBV28 to TRBJ2-5; 9 bases match TRBD1. V lost 6 bases and J lost 4; bases outside the gene matches: 6. This CDR3 spans 14 amino acids. The V gene's germline CDR1 is MDHEN and CDR2 SYDVKM. The CDR3 region is CASRQTGQGETQYF. DNA of the CDR3: TGTGCCAGCAGACAAACGGGACAGGGAGAGACCCAGTACTTC.

This clone was seen just once. The V and J genes are TRBV2 and TRBJ1-1; no definite D call. Per the germline V gene, CDR1 is SNHLY and CDR2 is FYNNEI. CDR3 length: 13 residues. V was clipped by 3 bases and J by 4 bases, with 9 bases between them. Here the CDR3 DNA reads TGTGCCAGCAGTGACGCGGAAAGCACTGAAGCTTTCTTT. This codes for CASSDAESTEAFF.

This sequence joins TRBV27 and TRBJ1-5; TRBD1 might be the D (5 bases). The CDR3 loop spans 20 amino acids. Deletions cut 1 base from V and 3 bases from J, with 25 bases between. CDR1 and CDR2 from the germline V gene are MNHEY and SMNVEV (reference sequence). The CDR3 DNA reads as TGTGCCAGCAGTTTATGGGGGGGAGGTAGGGGCAGGCGGATCAATCAGCCCCAGCATTTT. Protein sequence: CASSLWGGGRGRRINQPQHF.

The gene calls are TRBV24-1 and TRBJ2-3; D is perhaps TRBD1 (6 bases). Between the trimmed V and J ends, which lost 7 bases and 2 bases, there was a span of 18 bases. Germline CDR1 is KGHDR and CDR2 is SFDVKD. This CDR3 has 16 residues. The CDR3 region is CATSARTAKSTDTQYF. DNA for the CDR3: TGTGCCACCAGCGCCCGGACAGCGAAATCCACAGATACGCAGTATTTT.

This chain connects TRBV7-9 to TRBJ1-3; no firm D call. The germline CDR1 and CDR2 sequences are SEHNR and FQNEAQ (reference sequence). Trimming left V 6 bases short and J 4 bases short, with 16 bases between. This CDR3 contains 15 residues. CDR3 in DNA: TGTGCCAGCAGACGCCCAGCCGGGTCCGGAAACACCATATATTTT. Protein: CASRRPAGSGNTIYF.